The present T cell receptor (beta chain) was sequenced within a study of blood T cell repertoires in COVID-19. TCRdb keeps only in-frame clones here, not all; method: immunoSEQ multiplex PCR. The repertoire includes around 310,000 clones, 90% of them detected once, and 0.8% to 1.3% sits in the top ten. This CDR3 contains 16 residues. Germline values: CDR1 LNHDA, CDR2 SQIVND (reference sequence). V was shortened by 1 base and J by 0 bases, with 7 bases between the two germline ends. The rearrangement links TRBV19 to TRBJ2-6; no clear D gene. The TCR sequence derives from a woman in her thirties or forties with COVID-19, enrolled during active disease. The sample comprised peripheral blood. The CDR3 region has the DNA TGTGCCAGTAGTATAGGCGGAAGCTCTGGGGCCAACGTCCTGACTTTC. This codes for CASSIGGSSGANVLTF.